This T cell receptor (beta chain) was captured by sequencing in a study of Ad26.COV2.S vaccination and SARS-CoV-2 variants. Treatment described: around 19 received Ad26.COV2.S at low or high dose, single or two shots; a few received placebo; per-sample allocation not given. Repertoires come from day 63 after the first vaccine or placebo injection. The sample came from a Boston adult aged 18-55 years. Spike of the Wuhan-strain SARS-CoV-2 was expressed by an Ad26 vector, which formed the vaccine. The data were produced by immunoSEQ multiplex PCR, yet TCRdb's version contains in-frame clones alone and is incomplete. In the table there are fewer than 400,000 clones, around 84% of which are singletons. Germline V lookup: CDR1 LGHDT, CDR2 YNNKEL (reference sequence). This CDR3 is built from 15 residues. Trimming took 2 bases from V and 5 from J; bases not matched to a gene: 5.

The V call is TRBV3-1 (or the pseudogene TRBV3-2), the J call TRBJ2-1, with 8 nucleotides matching TRBD2. Sequencing used peripheral blood, obtained in a trial of Ad26.COV2.S vaccine versus placebo. The sequence derives from a person aged 18 to 59 who received the Ad26.COV2.S COVID-19 vaccine or a placebo. DNA of the CDR3: TGTGCCAGCAGCCAAACGGGGGGGCGCGACAATGAGCAGTTCTTC. Translating gives CASSQTGGRDNEQFF.